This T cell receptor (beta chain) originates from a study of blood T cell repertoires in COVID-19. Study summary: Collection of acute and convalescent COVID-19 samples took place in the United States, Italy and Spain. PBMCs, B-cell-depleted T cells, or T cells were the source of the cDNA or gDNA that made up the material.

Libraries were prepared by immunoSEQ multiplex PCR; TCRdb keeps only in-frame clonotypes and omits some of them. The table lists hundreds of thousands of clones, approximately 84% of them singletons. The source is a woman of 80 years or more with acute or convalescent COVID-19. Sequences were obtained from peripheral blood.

The CDR3 region has the DNA TGTGCCACCAGCGGTCAGGCCACCGGGGAGCTGTTTTTT. As protein: CATSGQATGELFF. The chain joins TRBV15 to TRBJ2-2; D unclear. CDR3 length: 13 amino acids. V lost 5 bases and J 4 bases, leaving 8 bases between the germline ends. CDR1 and CDR2 from the germline V gene are LNHNV and YYDKDF (reference sequence).